This TCR beta chain was documented in a study of blood T cell repertoires in COVID-19. As originally analysed: Reference gene primer amplification gave estimated nucleated cell counts. TCRdb's table, derived via immunoSEQ multiplex PCR, lists solely in-frame clones and lacks some. V and J calls and clone size are those listed in that table; D and trimming were worked out from the DNA. The table includes more than 65,000 clones, around four fifths detected once. This clone was seen just once. V lost 2 bases and J lost 0; bases outside the gene matches: 6. The CDR3 length is 16 residues. CDR1 SGHRS and CDR2 YFSETQ come from the germline V gene.

Material: peripheral blood. This receptor was obtained from a man in his forties or fifties with active COVID-19. The chain has TRBV5-1 and TRBJ1-2; 8 bases are a match to TRBD1. CDR3 DNA sequence: TGCGCCAGCAGCTTAAGTGGGACAGGAGCTAACTATGGCTACACCTTC. It is translated as CASSLSGTGANYGYTF.